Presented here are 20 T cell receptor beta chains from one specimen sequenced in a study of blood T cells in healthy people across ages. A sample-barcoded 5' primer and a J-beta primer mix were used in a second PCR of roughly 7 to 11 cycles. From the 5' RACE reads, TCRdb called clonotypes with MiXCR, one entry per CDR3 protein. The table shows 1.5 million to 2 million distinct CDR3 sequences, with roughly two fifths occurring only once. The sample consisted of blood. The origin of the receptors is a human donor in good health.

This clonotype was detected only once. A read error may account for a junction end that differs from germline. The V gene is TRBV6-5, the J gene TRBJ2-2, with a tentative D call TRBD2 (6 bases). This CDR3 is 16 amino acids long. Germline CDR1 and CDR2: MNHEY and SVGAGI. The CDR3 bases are TGTGCCAGCAGTTACTCAGGGACCTTTCGGGGCGGGGAGCGGTTTTTT. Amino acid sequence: CASSYSGTFRGGERFF.

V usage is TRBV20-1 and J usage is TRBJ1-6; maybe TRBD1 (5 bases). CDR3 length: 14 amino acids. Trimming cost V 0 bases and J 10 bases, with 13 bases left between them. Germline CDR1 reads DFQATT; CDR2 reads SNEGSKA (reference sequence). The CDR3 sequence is CSARDSNGDSPLHF. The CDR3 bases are TGCAGTGCTAGAGACTCCAACGGGGACTCACCCCTCCACTTT.

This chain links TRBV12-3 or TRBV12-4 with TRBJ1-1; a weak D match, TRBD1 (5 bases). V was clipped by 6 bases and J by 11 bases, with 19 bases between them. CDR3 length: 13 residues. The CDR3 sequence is CASSLRSGLWAFF. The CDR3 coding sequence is TGTGCCAGCAGCCTTAGATCGGGACTCTGGGCTTTCTTT.

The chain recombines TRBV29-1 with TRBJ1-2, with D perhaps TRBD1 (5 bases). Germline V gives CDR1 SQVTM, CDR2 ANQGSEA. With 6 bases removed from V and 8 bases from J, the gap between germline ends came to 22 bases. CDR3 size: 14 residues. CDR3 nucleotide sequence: TGCAGCGTGGGGGGACGATCGGGAATAATGGGCTACACCTTC. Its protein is CSVGGRSGIMGYTF.

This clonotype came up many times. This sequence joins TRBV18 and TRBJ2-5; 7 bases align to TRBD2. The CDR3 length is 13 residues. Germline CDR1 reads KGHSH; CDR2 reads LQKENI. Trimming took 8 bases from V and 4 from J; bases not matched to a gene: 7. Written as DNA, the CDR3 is TGTGCCAGCAGCCCCAGCGGGGTAGAGACCCAGTACTTC. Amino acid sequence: CASSPSGVETQYF.

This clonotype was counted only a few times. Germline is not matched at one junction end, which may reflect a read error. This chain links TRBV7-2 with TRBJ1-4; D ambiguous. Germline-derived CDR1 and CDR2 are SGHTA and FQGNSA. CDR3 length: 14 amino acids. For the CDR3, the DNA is TGTGCCAGCAGCTTAGACGCAGGCAATGAAAAACGGTTTTTT. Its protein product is CASSLDAGNEKRFF.

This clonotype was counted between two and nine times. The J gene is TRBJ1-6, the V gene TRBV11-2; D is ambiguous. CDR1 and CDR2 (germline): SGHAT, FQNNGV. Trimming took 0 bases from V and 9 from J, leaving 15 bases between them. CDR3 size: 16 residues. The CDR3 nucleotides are TGTGCCAGCAGCTTAGAACTCGGCACACCGGGTTCACCCCTCCACTTT. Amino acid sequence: CASSLELGTPGSPLHF.

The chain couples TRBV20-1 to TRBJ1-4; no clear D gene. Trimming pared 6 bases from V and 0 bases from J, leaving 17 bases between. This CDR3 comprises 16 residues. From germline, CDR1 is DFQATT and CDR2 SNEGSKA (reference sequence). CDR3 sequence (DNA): TGCAGTGCCCTCACCTGGTCCGCCGCAACTAATGAAAAACTGTTTTTT. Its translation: CSALTWSAATNEKLFF.

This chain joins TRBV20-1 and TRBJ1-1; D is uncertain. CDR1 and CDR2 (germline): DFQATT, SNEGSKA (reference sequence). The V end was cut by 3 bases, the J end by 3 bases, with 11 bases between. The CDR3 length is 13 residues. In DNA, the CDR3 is TGCAGTGCTAGGGCCAGTGAATACACTGAAGCTTTCTTT. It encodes CSARASEYTEAFF.

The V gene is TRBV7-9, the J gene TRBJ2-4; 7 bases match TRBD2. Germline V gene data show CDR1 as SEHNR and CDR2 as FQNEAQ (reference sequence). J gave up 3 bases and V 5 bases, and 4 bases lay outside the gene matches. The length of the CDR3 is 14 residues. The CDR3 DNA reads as TGTGCCAGCAGCGGTCGGGGGGACAAAAACATTCAGTACTTC. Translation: CASSGRGDKNIQYF.

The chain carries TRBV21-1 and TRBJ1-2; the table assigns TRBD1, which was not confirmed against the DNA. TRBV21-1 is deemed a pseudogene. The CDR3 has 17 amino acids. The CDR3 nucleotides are TGTGCCAGCAGCAAAGAAAGTCCGGGACAGGGGTCCTATGGCTACACCTTC. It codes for CASSKESPGQGSYGYTF.

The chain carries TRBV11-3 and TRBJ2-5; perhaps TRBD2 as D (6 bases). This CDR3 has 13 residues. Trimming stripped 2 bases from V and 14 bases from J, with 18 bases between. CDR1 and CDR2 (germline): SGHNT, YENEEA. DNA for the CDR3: TGTGCCAGCAGCTTATGGGGGGAAAGCGAGCATTACTTC. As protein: CASSLWGESEHYF.

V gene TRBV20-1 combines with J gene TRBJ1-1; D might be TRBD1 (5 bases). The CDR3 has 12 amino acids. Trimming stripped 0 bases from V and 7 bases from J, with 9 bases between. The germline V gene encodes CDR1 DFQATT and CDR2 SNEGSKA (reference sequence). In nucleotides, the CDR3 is TGCAGTGCTAGAGATGGGAGGGGTGAAGCTTTCTTT. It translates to CSARDGRGEAFF.

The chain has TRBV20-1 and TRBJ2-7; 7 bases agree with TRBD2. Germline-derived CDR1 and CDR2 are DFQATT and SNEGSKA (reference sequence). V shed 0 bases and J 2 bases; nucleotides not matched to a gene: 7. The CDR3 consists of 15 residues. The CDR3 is CSARDLGEGTYEQYF. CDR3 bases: TGCAGTGCTAGAGATTTAGGGGAGGGGACCTACGAGCAGTACTTC.

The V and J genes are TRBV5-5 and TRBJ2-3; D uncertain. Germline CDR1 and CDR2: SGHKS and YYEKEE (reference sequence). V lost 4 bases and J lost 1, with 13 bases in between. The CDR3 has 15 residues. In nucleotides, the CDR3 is TGTGCCAGCAGCCCAGCCCCTCGGGGCACAGATACGCAGTATTTT. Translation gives CASSPAPRGTDTQYF.

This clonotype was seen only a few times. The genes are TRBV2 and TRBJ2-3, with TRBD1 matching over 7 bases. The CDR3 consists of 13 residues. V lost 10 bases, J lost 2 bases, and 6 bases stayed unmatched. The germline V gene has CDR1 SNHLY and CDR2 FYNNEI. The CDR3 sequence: CANRDRNTDTQYF. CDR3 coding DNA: TGTGCCAACCGGGACAGAAACACAGATACGCAGTATTTT.

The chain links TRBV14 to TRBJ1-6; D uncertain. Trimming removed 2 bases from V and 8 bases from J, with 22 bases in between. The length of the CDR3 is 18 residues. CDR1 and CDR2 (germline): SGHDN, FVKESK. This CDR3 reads CASSQSLGWEESHSPLHF. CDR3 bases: TGTGCCAGCAGCCAATCTTTAGGTTGGGAGGAATCCCATTCACCCCTCCACTTT.

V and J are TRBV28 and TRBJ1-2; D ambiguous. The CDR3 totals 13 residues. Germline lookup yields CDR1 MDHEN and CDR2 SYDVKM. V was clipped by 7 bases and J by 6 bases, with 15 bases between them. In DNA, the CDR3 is TGTGCCAGCATCGCCGCAGGTGGACATGGCTACACCTTC. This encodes CASIAAGGHGYTF.

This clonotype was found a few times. The CDR3 loop reads CASSPGPFLYGYTF. CDR3 in DNA: TGTGCCAGCAGCCCTGGTCCTTTTCTCTATGGCTACACCTTC. The chain links TRBV7-9 to TRBJ1-2; D remains unclear. This CDR3 region has 14 residues. The V gene's germline CDR1 is SEHNR and CDR2 FQNEAQ (reference sequence). V gave up 5 bases and J gave up 4 bases, with 14 bases separating them.

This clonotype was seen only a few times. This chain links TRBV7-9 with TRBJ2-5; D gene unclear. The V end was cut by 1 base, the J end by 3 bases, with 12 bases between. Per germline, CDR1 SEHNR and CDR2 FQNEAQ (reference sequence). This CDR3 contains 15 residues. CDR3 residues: CASSLVGLTKETQYF. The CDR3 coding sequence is TGTGCCAGCAGCTTAGTGGGTCTAACTAAAGAGACCCAGTACTTC.